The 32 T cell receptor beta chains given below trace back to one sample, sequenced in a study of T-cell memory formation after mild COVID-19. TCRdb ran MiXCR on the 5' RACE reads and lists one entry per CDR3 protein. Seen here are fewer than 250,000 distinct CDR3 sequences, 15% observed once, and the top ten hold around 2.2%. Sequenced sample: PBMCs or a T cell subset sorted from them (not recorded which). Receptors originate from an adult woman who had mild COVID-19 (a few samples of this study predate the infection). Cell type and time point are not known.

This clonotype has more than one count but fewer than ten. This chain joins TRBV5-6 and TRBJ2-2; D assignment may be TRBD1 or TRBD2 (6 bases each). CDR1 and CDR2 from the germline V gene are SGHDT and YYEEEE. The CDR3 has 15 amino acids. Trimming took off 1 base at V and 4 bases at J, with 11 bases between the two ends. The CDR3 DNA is TGTGCCAGCAGCTTGCGAGGGGGGATCACCGGGGAGCTGTTTTTT. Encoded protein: CASSLRGGITGELFF.

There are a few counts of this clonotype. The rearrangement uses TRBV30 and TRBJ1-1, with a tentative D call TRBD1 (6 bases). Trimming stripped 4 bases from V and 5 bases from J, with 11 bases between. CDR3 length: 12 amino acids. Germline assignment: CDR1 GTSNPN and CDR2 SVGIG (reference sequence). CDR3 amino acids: CAWTPRGTEAFF. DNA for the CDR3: TGTGCCTGGACCCCAAGGGGGACTGAAGCTTTCTTT.

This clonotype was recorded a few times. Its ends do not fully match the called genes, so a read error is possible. CDR3 nucleotides: TGTGCCACCAGTGATCGGGCTAGCGGGAGAGCGAATGAGCAGTTCTTC. Translating gives CATSDRASGRANEQFF. The V gene is TRBV10-3, the J gene TRBJ2-1; 10 bases align to TRBD2. Germline values: CDR1 ENHRY, CDR2 SYGVKD. The CDR3 extends over 16 amino acids.

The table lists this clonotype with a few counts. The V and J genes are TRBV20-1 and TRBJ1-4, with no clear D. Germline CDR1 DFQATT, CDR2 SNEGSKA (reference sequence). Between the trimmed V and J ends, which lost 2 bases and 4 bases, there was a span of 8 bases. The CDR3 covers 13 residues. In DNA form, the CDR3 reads TGCAGTGCTAGAAGGCAGGTTAATGAAAAACTGTTTTTT. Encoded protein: CSARRQVNEKLFF.

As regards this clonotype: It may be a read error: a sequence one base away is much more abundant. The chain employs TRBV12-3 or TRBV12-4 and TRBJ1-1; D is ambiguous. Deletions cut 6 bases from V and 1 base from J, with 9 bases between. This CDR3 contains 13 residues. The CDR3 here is CASRLIPNTEAFF. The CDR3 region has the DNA TGTGCCAGCAGATTGATCCCGAACACTGAAGCTTTCTTT.

The CDR3 reads CASSLGAANVYEQYF. Here the CDR3 DNA reads TGTGCCAGCAGCTTAGGGGCTGCGAACGTGTACGAGCAGTACTTC. The V gene is TRBV7-2, the J gene TRBJ2-7; D gene uncertain. V was trimmed by 1 base and J by 4 bases, leaving 14 bases between them. The CDR3 runs to 15 residues. CDR1 SGHTA and CDR2 FQGNSA come from the germline V gene. Complete variable domain (other parts from reference TRBV7-2 and TRBJ2-7): GAGVSQSPSNKVTEKGKDVELRCDPISGHTALYWYRQSLGQGLEFLIYFQGNSAPDKSGLPSDRFSAERTGGSVSTLTIQRTQQEDSAVYLCASSLGAANVYEQYFGPGTRLTVT.

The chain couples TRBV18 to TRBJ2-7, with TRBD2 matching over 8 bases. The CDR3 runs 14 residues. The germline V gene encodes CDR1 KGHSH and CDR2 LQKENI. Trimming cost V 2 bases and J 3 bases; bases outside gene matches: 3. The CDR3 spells CASSPSGGHYEQYF. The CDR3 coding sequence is TGTGCCAGCTCACCAAGCGGGGGTCACTACGAGCAGTACTTC.

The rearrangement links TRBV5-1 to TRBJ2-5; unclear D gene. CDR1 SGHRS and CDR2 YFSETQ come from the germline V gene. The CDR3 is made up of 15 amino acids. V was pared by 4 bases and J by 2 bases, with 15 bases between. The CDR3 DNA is TGCGCCAGCAGCCCAGGCAGCCAATTTCAAGAGACCCAGTACTTC. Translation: CASSPGSQFQETQYF.

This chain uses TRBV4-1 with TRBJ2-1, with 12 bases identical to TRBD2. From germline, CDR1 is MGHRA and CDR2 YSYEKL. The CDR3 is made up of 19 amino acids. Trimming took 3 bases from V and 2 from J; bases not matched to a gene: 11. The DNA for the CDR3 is TGCGCCAGCAGCCAGATTGGACTAGCGGGGAGGAAGACCTACAATGAGCAGTTCTTC. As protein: CASSQIGLAGRKTYNEQFF.

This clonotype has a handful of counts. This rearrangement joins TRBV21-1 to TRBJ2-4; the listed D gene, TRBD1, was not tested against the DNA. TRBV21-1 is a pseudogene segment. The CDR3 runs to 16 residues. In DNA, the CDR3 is TGTGCCAGCAGCAAAGGAGAGCAGGGCTGCCTGAACATTCAGTACTTC. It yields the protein CASSKGEQGCLNIQYF.

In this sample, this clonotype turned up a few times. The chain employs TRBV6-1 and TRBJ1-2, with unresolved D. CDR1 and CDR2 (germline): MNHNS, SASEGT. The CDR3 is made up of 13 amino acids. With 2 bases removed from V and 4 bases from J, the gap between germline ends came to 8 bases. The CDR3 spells CASSESRSYGYTF. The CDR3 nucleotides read TGTGCCAGCAGTGAATCCAGATCCTATGGCTACACCTTC.

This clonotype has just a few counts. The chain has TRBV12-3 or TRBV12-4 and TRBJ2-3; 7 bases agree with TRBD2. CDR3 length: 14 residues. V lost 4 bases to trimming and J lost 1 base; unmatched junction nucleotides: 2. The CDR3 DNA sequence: TGTGCCAGCAGTTCACGGGAGGGCACAGATACGCAGTATTTT. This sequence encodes CASSSREGTDTQYF.

CDR3 nucleotide sequence: TGTGCCAGCTCACCAAGAGTCGGGCTTCAGCCCCAGCATTTT. This translates into CASSPRVGLQPQHF. J is TRBJ1-5 and V is TRBV18; unclear D gene. V gave up 2 bases and J gave up 6 bases, with 11 bases separating them. The germline V gene has CDR1 KGHSH and CDR2 LQKENI. This CDR3 has 14 residues. The full variable domain, completed using reference TRBV18 and TRBJ1-5, is NAGVMQNPRHLVRRRGQEARLRCSPMKGHSHVYWYRQLPEEGLKFMVYLQKENIIDESGMPKERFSAEFPKEGPSILRIQQVVRGDSAAYFCASSPRVGLQPQHFGDGTRLSIL.

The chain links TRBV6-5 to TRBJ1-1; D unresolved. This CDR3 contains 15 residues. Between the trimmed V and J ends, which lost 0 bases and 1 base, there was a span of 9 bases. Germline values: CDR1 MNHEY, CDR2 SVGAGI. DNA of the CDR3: TGTGCCAGCAGTTACTCGAAAGGGAGGAACACTGAAGCTTTCTTT. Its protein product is CASSYSKGRNTEAFF.

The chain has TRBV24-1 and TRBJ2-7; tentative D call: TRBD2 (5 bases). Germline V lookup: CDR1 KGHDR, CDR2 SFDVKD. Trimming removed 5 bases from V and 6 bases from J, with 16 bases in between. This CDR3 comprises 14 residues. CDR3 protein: CATSVSGRLAEQYF. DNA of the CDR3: TGTGCCACCAGTGTATCTGGGAGACTCGCCGAGCAGTACTTC.

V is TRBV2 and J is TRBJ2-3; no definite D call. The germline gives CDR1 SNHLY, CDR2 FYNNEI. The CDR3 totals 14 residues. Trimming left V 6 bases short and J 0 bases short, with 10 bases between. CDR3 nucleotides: TGTGCCAGCAGCCCACAGCTTAGCACAGATACGCAGTATTTT. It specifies CASSPQLSTDTQYF.

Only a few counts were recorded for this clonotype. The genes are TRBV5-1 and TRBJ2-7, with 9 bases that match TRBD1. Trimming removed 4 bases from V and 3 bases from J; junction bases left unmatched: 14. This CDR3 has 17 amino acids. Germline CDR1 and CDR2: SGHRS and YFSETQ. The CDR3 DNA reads TGCGCCAGCAGCCTCGGACAGGGGAATAGCCCCCTCTACGAGCAGTACTTC. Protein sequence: CASSLGQGNSPLYEQYF.

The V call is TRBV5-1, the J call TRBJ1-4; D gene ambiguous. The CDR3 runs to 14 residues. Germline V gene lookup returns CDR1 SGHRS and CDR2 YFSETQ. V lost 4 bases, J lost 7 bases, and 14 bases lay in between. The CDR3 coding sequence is TGCGCCAGCAGCCGGACGGTTAGAGGTGAAAAACTGTTTTTT. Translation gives CASSRTVRGEKLFF.

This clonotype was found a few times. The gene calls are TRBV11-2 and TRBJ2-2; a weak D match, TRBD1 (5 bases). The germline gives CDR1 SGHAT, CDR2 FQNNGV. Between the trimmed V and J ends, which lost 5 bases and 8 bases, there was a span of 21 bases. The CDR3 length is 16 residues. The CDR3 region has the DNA TGTGCCAGCAGCCCCAGGGCCGGTTTGGATGGGGGGGAGCTGTTTTTT. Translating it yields CASSPRAGLDGGELFF.

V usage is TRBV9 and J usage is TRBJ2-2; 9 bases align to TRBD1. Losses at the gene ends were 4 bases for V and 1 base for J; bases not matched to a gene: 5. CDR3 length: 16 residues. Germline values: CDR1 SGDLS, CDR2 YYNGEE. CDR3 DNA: TGTGCCAGCAGCATCGGACAGGGGTGGAACACCGGGGAGCTGTTTTTT. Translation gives CASSIGQGWNTGELFF. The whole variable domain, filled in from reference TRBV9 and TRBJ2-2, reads DSGVTQTPKHLITATGQRVTLRCSPRSGDLSVYWYQQSLDQGLQFLIQYYNGEERAKGNILERFSAQQFPDLHSELNLSSLELGDSALYFCASSIGQGWNTGELFFGEGSRLTVL.

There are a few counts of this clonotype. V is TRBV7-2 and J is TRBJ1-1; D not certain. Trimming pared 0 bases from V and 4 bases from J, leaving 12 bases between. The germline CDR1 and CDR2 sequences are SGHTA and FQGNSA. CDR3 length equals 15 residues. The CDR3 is CASSLAPGVGTEAFF. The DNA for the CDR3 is TGTGCCAGCAGCTTAGCGCCGGGAGTTGGCACTGAAGCTTTCTTT.

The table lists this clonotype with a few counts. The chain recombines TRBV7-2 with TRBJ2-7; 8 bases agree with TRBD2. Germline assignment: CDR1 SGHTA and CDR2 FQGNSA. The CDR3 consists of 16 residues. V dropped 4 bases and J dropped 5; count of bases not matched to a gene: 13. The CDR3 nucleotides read TGTGCCAGCAGCTCGTGGGTAGGGGGACTAGAGAACGAGCAGTACTTC. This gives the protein CASSSWVGGLENEQYF.

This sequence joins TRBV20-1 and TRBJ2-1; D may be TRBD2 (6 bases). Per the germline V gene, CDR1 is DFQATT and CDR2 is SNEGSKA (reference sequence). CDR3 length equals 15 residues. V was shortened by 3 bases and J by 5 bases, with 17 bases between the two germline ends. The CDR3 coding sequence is TGCAGTGCTAGCCAGTCTAGCGTTCGCCACAATGAGCAGTTCTTC. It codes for CSASQSSVRHNEQFF.

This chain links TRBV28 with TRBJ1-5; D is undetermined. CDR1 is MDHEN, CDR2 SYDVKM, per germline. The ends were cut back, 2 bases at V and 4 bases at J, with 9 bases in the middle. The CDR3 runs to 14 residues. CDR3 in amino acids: CASSLNLGNQPQHF. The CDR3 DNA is TGTGCCAGCAGTTTAAACTTGGGAAATCAGCCCCAGCATTTT.

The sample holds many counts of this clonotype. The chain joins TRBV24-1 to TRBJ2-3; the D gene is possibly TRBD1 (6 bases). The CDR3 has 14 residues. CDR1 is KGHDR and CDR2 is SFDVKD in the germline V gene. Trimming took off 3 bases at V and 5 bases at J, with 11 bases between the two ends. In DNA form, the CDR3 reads TGTGCCACCAGTGATCCGTCAGGGGAAGATACGCAGTATTTT. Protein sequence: CATSDPSGEDTQYF.

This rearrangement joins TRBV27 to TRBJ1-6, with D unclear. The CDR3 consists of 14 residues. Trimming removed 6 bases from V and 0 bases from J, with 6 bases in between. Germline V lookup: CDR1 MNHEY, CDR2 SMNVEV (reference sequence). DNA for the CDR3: TGTGCCAGCAGGATGAGCTCCTATAATTCACCCCTCCACTTT. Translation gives CASRMSSYNSPLHF.

In nucleotides, the CDR3 is TGTGCCATCAAGACTAGCGGTGACTACGAGCAGTACTTC. Its protein product is CAIKTSGDYEQYF. The gene calls are TRBV10-3 and TRBJ2-7; 9 bases align to TRBD2. V shed 7 bases and J 3 bases; nucleotides not matched to a gene: 4. The CDR3 extends over 13 amino acids. The germline V gene has CDR1 ENHRY and CDR2 SYGVKD.

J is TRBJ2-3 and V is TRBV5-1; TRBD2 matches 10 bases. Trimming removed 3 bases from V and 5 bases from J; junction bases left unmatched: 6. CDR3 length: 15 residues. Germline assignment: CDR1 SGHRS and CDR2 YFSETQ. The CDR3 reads CASSSGLAEGDTQYF. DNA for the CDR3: TGCGCCAGCAGCTCCGGACTAGCGGAGGGAGATACGCAGTATTTT.

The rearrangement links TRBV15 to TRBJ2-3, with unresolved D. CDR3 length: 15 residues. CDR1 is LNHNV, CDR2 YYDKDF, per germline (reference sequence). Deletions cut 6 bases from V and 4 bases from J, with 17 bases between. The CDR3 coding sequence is TGTGCCACCAGTAGGTCGCTCCATGGGGCAGATACGCAGTATTTT. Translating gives CATSRSLHGADTQYF.

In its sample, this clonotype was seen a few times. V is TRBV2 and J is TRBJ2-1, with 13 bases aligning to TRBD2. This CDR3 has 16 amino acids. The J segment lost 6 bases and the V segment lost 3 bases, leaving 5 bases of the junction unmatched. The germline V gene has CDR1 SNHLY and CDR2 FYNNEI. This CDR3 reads CASSEALAGGLNEQFF. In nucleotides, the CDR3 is TGTGCCAGCAGTGAGGCACTAGCGGGGGGGCTCAATGAGCAGTTCTTC.

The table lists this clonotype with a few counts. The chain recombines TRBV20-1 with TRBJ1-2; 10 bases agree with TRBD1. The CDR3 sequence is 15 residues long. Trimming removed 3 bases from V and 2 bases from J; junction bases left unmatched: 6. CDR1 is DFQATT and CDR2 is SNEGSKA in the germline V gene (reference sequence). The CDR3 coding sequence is TGCAGTGCTAGTGGAGACAGGGGGCGAAACTATGGCTACACCTTC. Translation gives CSASGDRGRNYGYTF.

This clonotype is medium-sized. CDR3 sequence (DNA): TGCGCCAGCAGTCGGGGGTCAGGGGCGTTTCGGGAGACCCAGTACTTC. This encodes CASSRGSGAFRETQYF. This chain connects TRBV5-1 to TRBJ2-5; D might be TRBD1 or TRBD2, each matching 6 bases. Germline V CDR1 and CDR2: SGHRS, YFSETQ. This CDR3 has 16 amino acids. The V end was cut by 5 bases, the J end by 5 bases, with 22 bases between.